This T cell receptor (beta chain) was captured by sequencing in a study of T cell repertoires in cytomegalovirus infection. Each CDR3 protein gets one entry after TCRdb re-called the reads with MiXCR. Among roughly 320,000 distinct CDR3 sequences, 9.5% were seen once, and the ten largest hold approximately 4.5%. The CDR3 length is 15 residues. The germline CDR1 and CDR2 sequences are SGHNT and YYREEE (reference sequence). The V end was cut by 0 bases, the J end by 0 bases, with 8 bases between. This clonotype was observed many times. The chain recombines TRBV5-4 with TRBJ2-3; D gene unclear. Sequencing used PBMCs. The TCR sequence derives from a human donor in good health (CMV status not recorded). Some clones in this sample may be carry-over from other donors' samples. The CDR3 sequence: CASSLAHSSTDTQYF. The CDR3 region has the DNA TGTGCCAGCAGCTTGGCTCATTCTAGCACAGATACGCAGTATTTT. Together with reference TRBV5-4 and TRBJ2-3, the CDR3 gives the full variable domain: ETGVTQSPTHLIKTRGQQVTLRCSSQSGHNTVSWYQQALGQGPQFIFQYYREEENGRGNFPPRFSGLQFPNYSSELNVNALELDDSALYLCASSLAHSSTDTQYFGPGTRLTVL.